This note documents a single TCR beta chain sequence. No cognate antigen has been identified for it. The junction shows a germline mismatch at one end, possibly a read error. This sample is drawn from a study (dated by TCRdb to between 2014 and 2017). Broadly, across the study: The study examined whether tumor-infiltrating Tregs in breast cancer are drawn from blood Tregs or arise in situ by conversion from other CD4+ T cell subsets.

Full-length TCR variable regions were amplified by 5' RACE PCR with constant-region reverse primers, followed by semi-nested PCR with Nested Universal Primer A. Using the ReliaPrep RNA Cell Miniprep System, total RNA was extracted, and the SMARTer RACE 5'/3' Kit was then used to reverse transcribe the RNA into 5'RACE-ready cDNA. An Illumina MiSeq was used to sequence the full-length TCR alpha and beta libraries, which had been barcoded with multiplex adaptors. The source study handled its data this way. For each of nine subset-tissue groups, sequencing data from the five patients were combined, and the groups were compared by unsupervised clustering of TCR gene usage. Repertoire similarity was calculated with the Morisita-Horn index, weighting shared sequences by their contribution to each repertoire. The public reads were reprocessed in TCRdb via fastp at Q25 and MiXCR, keeping in-frame beta chains. A single entry per CDR3 protein holds the most common genes and DNA from its merged rows. TCRdb, not the original authors, processed these V and J calls. The sample table records 30,000 to 40,000 distinct CDR3 sequences; roughly 26% of these occur just once. Roughly 4% of the sample is in the top ten clones.

Paper-wide results and their limitations: Tumor-infiltrating Treg TCR alpha and beta sequences overlapped most with tumor naive CD4+ T cells, then with blood naive CD4+ T cells. Validation in the larger cohort was restricted to a single TCR beta V-J rearrangement rather than whole repertoires. The TCR gene usage of tumor memory CD4+ T cells clustered together with blood and lymph node memory CD4+ cells and with lymph node naive CD4+ cells.

There are 14 amino acids in the CDR3, from cysteine to phenylalanine inclusive. Only the CDR3 DNA is retained, 42 bases long and in frame from the first base. To purify naive CD4+ T cells, the Miltenyi Naive CD4+ T Cell Isolation kit was used, and CD25 microbeads served to deplete Tregs. Tregs, naive and memory CD4+ T cells from tumor, blood and ipsilateral draining lymph nodes of a handful of breast cancer patients underwent full-length TCR alpha and beta sequencing. Tumor tissue, along with lymph nodes from ipsilateral axillary dissection, was perfused with PBS, minced, and then digested using collagenase I and hyaluronidase. Mononuclear cells from lymph nodes or approximately 50 ml of peripheral blood were isolated by Ficoll density gradient centrifugation. Sorted cell populations were confirmed by FACS to exceed 90% purity.

The chain was built from TRBV12-3 or TRBV12-4 and TRBJ2-7; D gene: possibly TRBD2, on 6 matching bases. Sequencing was carried out using naive CD4+ T cells sorted from a lymph node. The cell subset or site tag for this specimen amounts to: naive CD4+ T cells, CD4+CD45RA+CD25-. This clonotype was obtained from a female donor with breast cancer. The DNA sequence is as follows: TGTACCAGCGGGTTCCCCCGCGTTTTGGGGGAGCAGTACTTC. It codes for CTSGFPRVLGEQYF.